This T cell receptor (beta chain) was recorded in a study of prognosis after radiotherapy for stage I lung cancer. Study-level background: There were no patients who received concurrent therapy with stereotactic body radiotherapy.

Researchers used two-round multiplex PCR to amplify TCR beta CDR3 starting from genomic DNA. First-round PCR employed TRBV- and TRBJ-specific primers for each gene. TCRdb recomputed calls from the multiplex PCR reads with MiXCR, one row per CDR3 protein. Of around 30,000 distinct CDR3 sequences listed, 25% to 40% are singletons. V lost 1 base to trimming and J lost 2 bases, with 5 bases between them. This CDR3 spans 14 amino acids. CDR1 is LGHNA, CDR2 YNFKEQ, per germline. This clonotype has at least ten counts. The origin of this receptor is a donor over 45 with non-small cell lung cancer. The source was PBMCs, collected before or after stereotactic body radiation therapy (not recorded which). The chain combines TRBV4-2 with TRBJ1-4, with a weak D call TRBD1 (5 bases). CDR3 nucleotide sequence: TGTGCCAGCAGCCAAGCAGGGACTAATGAAAAACTGTTTTTT. Its translation: CASSQAGTNEKLFF.